The clone carrying this T cell receptor beta chain was counted at least ten times. The antigen is undetermined. TCRbeta libraries were built with three rounds of nested PCR, modified from ARM-PCR. TCRdb reprocessed the multiplex PCR reads via MiXCR and lists one record per CDR3 protein. The profile shows about 98,000 distinct CDR3 sequences, around three quarters of them singletons. The data stem from a study of tumor and adjacent non-tumor tissue in lung cancer. About the research overall: Patients comprised 12 adenocarcinoma, 2 squamous cell carcinoma and 1 small cell lung cancer. On average, productive TCRbeta reads reached roughly 4.2 million per sample.

Findings of the study overall: Patients with more diverse tumor TCRs had worse survival. In normal lung, the top 100 clones were significantly more dominant than in tumor.

The CDR3 consists of 20 residues. The germline CDR1 and CDR2 sequences are MNHNS and SASEGT. V was clipped by 2 bases and J by 8 bases, with 33 bases between them. The template was RNA from unsorted bulk tissue. Distant lung tissue was collected more than 3 cm away from the tumor edge. This sequence was found in a man in his sixties with small cell lung cancer. The sample was distant non-tumor lung tissue. The chain uses TRBV6-1 and TRBJ1-2; TRBD1 is a possible D gene (6 bases). The CDR3 sequence is CASSELVGRLPTTRTVGYTF. DNA of the CDR3: TGTGCCAGCAGTGAACTCGTGGGGCGGCTACCGACGACCCGGACAGTAGGCTACACCTTC.